Each of the 12 T cell receptor beta chains below was sequenced from the same sample in a study of shared clonotypes between healthy human individuals. Repertoires were generated with immunoSEQ multiplex PCR, while TCRdb's copy carries only in-frame clones and drops some. The table lists hundreds of thousands of clones, around 73% of them singletons. Sequenced: memory CD4+ T cells sorted from blood. Subset of the sample: CD45RA-negative fraction. Receptors were obtained from a woman in her twenties or thirties in good health.

This chain uses TRBV25-1 with TRBJ2-6; D is unclear. This CDR3 spans 17 amino acids. V was clipped by 3 bases and J by 0 bases, with 12 bases between them. Germline V lookup: CDR1 MGHDK, CDR2 SYGVNS. CDR3 DNA sequence: TGTGCCAGCAGTGAGGCAGCAACCCTCTCTGGGGCCAACGTCCTGACTTTC. Amino acid sequence: CASSEAATLSGANVLTF.

V and J are TRBV7-3 and TRBJ2-5; tentatively, D is TRBD1 (6 bases). There are 14 residues in the CDR3. Trimming cost V 5 bases and J 5 bases, with 15 bases left between them. In germline, CDR1 is SGHTA, CDR2 FQGTGA. The DNA of the CDR3 is TGTGCCAGCAGCACCGGGACAACGGACGAGACCCAGTACTTC. This sequence encodes CASSTGTTDETQYF. Based on the CDR3 plus reference TRBV7-3 and TRBJ2-5, the full variable domain is GAGVSQTPSNKVTEKGKYVELRCDPISGHTALYWYRQSLGQGPEFLIYFQGTGAADDSGLPNDRFFAVRPEGSVSTLKIQRTERGDSAVYLCASSTGTTDETQYFGPGTRLLVL.

The genes are TRBV29-1 and TRBJ2-3; TRBD1 might be the D (6 bases). This CDR3 comprises 12 residues. Trimming left V 6 bases short and J 6 bases short, with 13 bases between. Per the germline V gene, CDR1 is SQVTM and CDR2 is ANQGSEA. CDR3 residues: CSVQQGTDTQYF. CDR3 DNA: TGCAGCGTACAACAGGGAACGGATACGCAGTATTTT.

This rearrangement joins TRBV19 to TRBJ2-3, with 9 bases lining up with TRBD1. Per the germline V gene, CDR1 is LNHDA and CDR2 is SQIVND (reference sequence). V shed 4 bases and J 5 bases; nucleotides not matched to a gene: 4. The CDR3 has 14 residues. The CDR3 sequence: CASSTRTGEDTQYF. The CDR3, as DNA: TGTGCCAGTAGTACCCGGACAGGGGAAGATACGCAGTATTTT.

This chain uses TRBV19 with TRBJ1-5, with D perhaps matching TRBD1 (5 bases). Between the trimmed V and J ends, which lost 0 bases and 3 bases, there was a span of 24 bases. From germline, CDR1 is LNHDA and CDR2 SQIVND (reference sequence). The CDR3 contains 20 residues. CDR3 coding DNA: TGTGCCAGTAGTATAGATCTCGGGAGCTTCAGGGAGGACGCCAATCAGCCCCAGCATTTT. Translated, it gives CASSIDLGSFREDANQPQHF. The variable domain in full, completed from reference TRBV19 and TRBJ1-5, reads DGGITQSPKYLFRKEGQNVTLSCEQNLNHDAMYWYRQDPGQGLRLIYYSQIVNDFQKGDIAEGYSVSREKKESFPLTVTSAQKNPTAFYLCASSIDLGSFREDANQPQHFGDGTRLSIL.

As regards this clone: Being one base from a much bigger clone, this may be a read error. This chain joins TRBV7-9 and TRBJ2-7; D ambiguous. CDR1 and CDR2 from the germline V gene are SEHNR and FQNEAQ (reference sequence). CDR3 length: 11 amino acids. The V end lost 1 base, the J end lost 6 bases, and 4 bases lay between the germline ends. CDR3: CASSLGVEQYF. In DNA form, the CDR3 reads TGTGCCAGCAGCTTAGGGGTCGAGCAGTACTTC.

The chain uses TRBV6-1 and TRBJ2-7; TRBD1 aligns across 8 bases. The trim removed 4 bases at V and 3 bases at J, leaving 5 bases unmatched. CDR3 length: 14 residues. CDR1 is MNHNS and CDR2 is SASEGT in the germline V gene. The CDR3 loop reads CASSALRGLYEQYF. The CDR3 nucleotides are TGTGCCAGCAGTGCTCTCAGGGGGCTCTACGAGCAGTACTTC.

There are many counts of this clone. This chain connects TRBV6-5 to TRBJ1-4, with 10 bases identical to TRBD1. CDR3 length: 14 residues. Germline lookup yields CDR1 MNHEY and CDR2 SVGAGI. V gave up 6 bases and J gave up 8 bases; unmatched junction bases: 6. CDR3 loop: CASRRDRGVEKLFF. The CDR3 region has the DNA TGTGCCAGCAGGAGGGACAGGGGAGTGGAAAAACTGTTTTTT.

DNA of the CDR3: TGTGCCAGCAGCTCCATGGGACGGAGCTACGAGCAGTACTTC. It translates to CASSSMGRSYEQYF. The chain couples TRBV11-2 to TRBJ2-7; D could derive from TRBD1 or TRBD2 (5 bases each). Germline CDR1 SGHAT, CDR2 FQNNGV. V was clipped by 4 bases and J by 3 bases, with 13 bases between them. This CDR3 is 14 amino acids long.

CDR3 sequence reads: CASSPSRGGPRNEQFF. CDR3 DNA: TGTGCCAGCAGCCCTTCCCGGGGAGGCCCTCGTAATGAGCAGTTCTTC. V and J are TRBV7-2 and TRBJ2-1; D perhaps matches TRBD2 (6 bases). The V end was cut by 5 bases, the J end by 7 bases, with 21 bases between. The CDR3 extends over 16 amino acids. CDR1 is SGHTA, CDR2 FQGNSA, per germline.

Turning to this clone: At one end the junction does not follow the germline gene, possibly because of a read error. The chain carries TRBV6-5 and TRBJ2-4; TRBD2 matches at 10 bases. In germline, CDR1 is MNHEY, CDR2 SVGAGI. This CDR3 has 12 amino acids. The DNA for the CDR3 is TGTGCCAGCACCTTAGGAAGCGGGAGGGCCGAGTTC. As protein: CASTLGSGRAEF.

This clone was counted between two and nine times. The chain is built from TRBV6-1 and TRBJ2-1; TRBD1 aligns across 7 bases. J was trimmed by 1 base and V by 10 bases; bases with no gene match: 10. Germline V lookup: CDR1 MNHNS, CDR2 SASEGT. CDR3 length equals 15 residues. CDR3 nucleotides: TGTGCCACGTTCAGGGGGAGCGGTTCCTACAATGAGCAGTTCTTC. Its translation: CATFRGSGSYNEQFF.